This T cell receptor (beta chain) derives from a study of blood T cell repertoires in COVID-19. For the study at large: The United States, Italy and Spain were the sources of the acute and convalescent COVID-19 samples. Nucleic acid was either cDNA or gDNA, and it came from T cells, B-cell-depleted T cells, or PBMCs.

Authors' methods: Amplifying reference gene primers gave estimates of nucleated cell counts. Sequencing used immunoSEQ multiplex PCR; TCRdb keeps in-frame clones, though not all of them. V and J calls and clone size are as listed in that table; D and trimming were resolved from the DNA. Of approximately 310,000 clones listed, 80% to 90% are singletons. This CDR3 has 13 residues. The ends lost 5 bases at V and 10 bases at J; junction bases unmatched: 6. Germline CDR1 MNHEY, CDR2 SVGAGI. The material sequenced was peripheral blood. The V and J genes are TRBV6-5 and TRBJ1-1; 11 bases line up with TRBD1. This clonotype was obtained from a man aged 50-60 years with active or convalescent COVID-19. The CDR3 loop is CASSTGQGARAFF. The DNA of the CDR3 is TGTGCCAGCAGTACCGGACAGGGGGCTAGAGCTTTCTTT.